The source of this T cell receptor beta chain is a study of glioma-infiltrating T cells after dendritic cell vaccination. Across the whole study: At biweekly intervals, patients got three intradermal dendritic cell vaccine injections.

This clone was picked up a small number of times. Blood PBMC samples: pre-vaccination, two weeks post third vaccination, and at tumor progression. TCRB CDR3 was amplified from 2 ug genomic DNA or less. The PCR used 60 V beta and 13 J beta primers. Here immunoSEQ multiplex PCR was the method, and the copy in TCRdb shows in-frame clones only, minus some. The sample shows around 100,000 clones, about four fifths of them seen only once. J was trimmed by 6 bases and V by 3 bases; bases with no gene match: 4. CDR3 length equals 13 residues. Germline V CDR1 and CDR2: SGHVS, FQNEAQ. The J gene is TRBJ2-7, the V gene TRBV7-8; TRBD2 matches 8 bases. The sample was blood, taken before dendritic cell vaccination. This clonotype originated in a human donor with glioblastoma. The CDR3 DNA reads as TGTGCCAGCAGCTTGAATCGGGGGGGCGAGCAGTACTTC. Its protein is CASSLNRGGEQYF.